The rows below give T cell receptor beta chains drawn from one sample of a study of breast tumors, draining lymph nodes, adjacent tissues. MiXCR was run by TCRdb on the multiplex PCR reads, yielding one entry per CDR3 protein. The sample holds about 89,000 distinct CDR3 sequences; roughly 30% are singletons and the top ten take 8.1%. The sample was axillary lymph node tissue. The receptors here all came from a female donor with breast cancer. Some clones in this sample may be carry-over from other donors' samples. The CDR3 runs from the conserved cysteine through the conserved F or W. Fields, in order: CDR3 DNA, CDR3 protein, clone size, J gene, D gene, V gene. The D gene is left open where the match is weak. Size values are once, few and many counts, or a class for expanded clones, and some rows have none.

DNA: TGTGCCAGCAGCGCTCGTTCGCGGACCCAGTACTTC
CDR3: CASSARSRTQYF
size: many
J: TRBJ2-5
D: .
V: TRBV13

DNA: TGTGCCAGCAGCGAGGACTTTCAGGGGGAAAACACCTTC
CDR3: CASSEDFQGENTF
size: many
J: TRBJ1-2
D: TRBD1
V: TRBV9

DNA: TGTGCCAGCAGCCCAGGGACCCAGTACTTC
CDR3: CASSPGTQYF
size: .
J: TRBJ2-5
D: .
V: TRBV7-9

DNA: TGTGCCAGCAGCTTAGATCGGGTGGGAGGTACAAATTCACCCCTCCACTTT
CDR3: CASSLDRVGGTNSPLHF
size: many
J: TRBJ1-6
D: .
V: TRBV11-3

DNA: TGTGCCAGCAGTCCCCGGACCCACACAGATACGCAGTATTTT
CDR3: CASSPRTHTDTQYF
size: .
J: TRBJ2-3
D: .
V: TRBV28

DNA: TGTGCCAGCAGCGGGGGGGACCCGGGAGTGACCCAGTACTTC
CDR3: CASSGGDPGVTQYF
size: .
J: TRBJ2-5
D: TRBD2
V: TRBV11-2

DNA: TGCAGTGCTCAGACCGGGGCCCTGGTGGAGCAGTTCTTC
CDR3: CSAQTGALVEQFF
size: many
J: TRBJ2-1
D: .
V: TRBV20-1

DNA: TGCGCCAGCAGCCCTTACAGGGGCGCAGGAAACACCATATATTTT
CDR3: CASSPYRGAGNTIYF
size: many
J: TRBJ1-3
D: TRBD1
V: TRBV4-3

DNA: TGCAGTGCTGCCGGGACTACACTCTCCTCCGAGCAGTACTTC
CDR3: CSAAGTTLSSEQYF
size: many
J: TRBJ2-7
D: TRBD2
V: TRBV20-1

DNA: TGTGCCAGCAGCCGCTCGGGACGTAGGGCTAGCGGGAGCCCAGATACGCAGTATTTT
CDR3: CASSRSGRRASGSPDTQYF
size: many
J: TRBJ2-3
D: TRBD2
V: TRBV7-3

DNA: TGTGCCAGCAGTCACGCAGGGCGGGAGACCCAGTACTTC
CDR3: CASSHAGRETQYF
size: few
J: TRBJ2-5
D: .
V: TRBV6-5

DNA: TGTGCCAGCAGCAACAGCAGGGATGGCTACACCTTC
CDR3: CASSNSRDGYTF
size: many
J: TRBJ1-2
D: .
V: TRBV5-4

DNA: TGTGCCAGCAGTTCGGGGGGACAGTTCCACACTGAAGCTTTCTTT
CDR3: CASSSGGQFHTEAFF
size: few
J: TRBJ1-1
D: TRBD1
V: TRBV28

DNA: TGTGCCATCAAAGAGCTACCCAGCTCCTACGAGCAGTACTTC
CDR3: CAIKELPSSYEQYF
size: many
J: TRBJ2-7
D: .
V: TRBV10-3

DNA: TGTGCCAGCAGCCCCGGGACAGGGGGTTCCTACGAGCAGTACTTC
CDR3: CASSPGTGGSYEQYF
size: many
J: TRBJ2-7
D: TRBD1
V: TRBV7-2

DNA: TGTGCCAGCAGTGAATTTCAGGAGACCCAGTACTTC
CDR3: CASSEFQETQYF
size: .
J: TRBJ2-5
D: .
V: TRBV2

DNA: TGTGCCAGCAGTTTATGGGGACTAGCGGGAGGTAATGAGCAGTTCTTC
CDR3: CASSLWGLAGGNEQFF
size: few
J: TRBJ2-1
D: TRBD2
V: TRBV27

DNA: TGTGCCAGCAAAGGTAGCGGGAGGGCCGTGACCGGGGAGCTGTTTTTT
CDR3: CASKGSGRAVTGELFF
size: many
J: TRBJ2-2
D: TRBD2
V: TRBV6-1

DNA: TGTGCCAGCTCACCAGGGGAGACAACCTATGGCTACACCTTC
CDR3: CASSPGETTYGYTF
size: many
J: TRBJ1-2
D: .
V: TRBV18

DNA: TGTGCCAGCAGTAACCCGGGACAGGGACCGGGACTAGCGAGAACCTACGAGCAGTACTTC
CDR3: CASSNPGQGPGLARTYEQYF
size: .
J: TRBJ2-7
D: .
V: TRBV6-5

DNA: TGTGCCAGCAGTGAGGTGAAGGGATCGTATGATTATTCCCCCCTCCACTTT
CDR3: CASSEVKGSYDYSPLHF
size: once
J: TRBJ1-6
D: .
V: TRBV2

DNA: TGTGCCAGCAGTTCCCCGTCGGGAGGTCGGAGTGAAAAACTGTTTTTT
CDR3: CASSSPSGGRSEKLFF
size: many
J: TRBJ1-4
D: .
V: TRBV28

DNA: TGTGCCAGCAGCCAAGAAGGACAGGGCTCCTACAATGAGCAGTTCTTC
CDR3: CASSQEGQGSYNEQFF
size: many
J: TRBJ2-1
D: TRBD1
V: TRBV4-2

DNA: TGCGCCAGCACCTTAGCGGGAGGTAATGAGCAGTTCTTC
CDR3: CASTLAGGNEQFF
size: many
J: TRBJ2-1
D: TRBD2
V: TRBV4-1

DNA: TGTGCCAGCAGCTTAGAGGGACTAGCGGGAGGGAGTGAGCAGTTCTTC
CDR3: CASSLEGLAGGSEQFF
size: .
J: TRBJ2-1
D: TRBD2
V: TRBV11-1

DNA: TGCGCCAGCAGCTTGGGGACAGGGCTAGAGACCCAGTACTTC
CDR3: CASSLGTGLETQYF
size: once
J: TRBJ2-5
D: TRBD1
V: TRBV5-1

DNA: TGCAGCGCTGGGGACCTCAGGGATGGCTACACCTTC
CDR3: CSAGDLRDGYTF
size: many
J: TRBJ1-2
D: .
V: TRBV29-1

DNA: TGTGCCAGCGGCCCTCAGTTAGCAGGCGGAAACACCATACATTTT
CDR3: CASGPQLAGGNTIHF
size: .
J: TRBJ1-3
D: .
V: TRBV7-2

DNA: TGTGCCAGCAGCAAACGGGACGGTCTGGGCTACACCTTC
CDR3: CASSKRDGLGYTF
size: .
J: TRBJ1-2
D: .
V: TRBV7-2

DNA: .
CDR3: CSVGGGAYEPYF
size: .
J: TRBJ2-7
D: .
V: TRBV20-1

DNA: TGTGCCAGTAGTATGCGCAGGTGGGACACCGGGGAGCTGTTTTTT
CDR3: CASSMRRWDTGELFF
size: many
J: TRBJ2-2
D: .
V: TRBV19